This T cell receptor (beta chain) was sequenced during a study of shared clonotypes between healthy human individuals. Study overall: Ranging from 18 to 49 in age, donors were two women and three men. Study-level findings and limits: Larger estimated richness was generally recorded for naive subsets relative to memory subsets. Researchers sampled only blood; tissue repertoires likely differ.

Regarding this clone: Its antigen is still unknown.

Generated by immunoSEQ multiplex PCR, the TCRdb table keeps only in-frame clones and is missing some. The sample gives 650,000 to 700,000 clones, about 90% of which show up once; about a third is in the top ten. The sequence was collected from a man aged 18 to 35 in good health. Some clones in this sample may be carry-over from other donors' samples. The sequenced material came from memory CD8+ T cells from PBMCs. As to subset: CD45RO+ cells pooled with CCR7-negative TemRA cells.

The CDR3, as DNA: TGTGCTGGAGCTACTGGTGGGAACGAGCAGTACTTC. Encoded protein: CAGATGGNEQYF. The chain carries TRBV7-9 and TRBJ2-7; D gene uncertain. Germline CDR1 and CDR2: SEHNR and FQNEAQ (reference sequence). The CDR3 covers 12 residues.